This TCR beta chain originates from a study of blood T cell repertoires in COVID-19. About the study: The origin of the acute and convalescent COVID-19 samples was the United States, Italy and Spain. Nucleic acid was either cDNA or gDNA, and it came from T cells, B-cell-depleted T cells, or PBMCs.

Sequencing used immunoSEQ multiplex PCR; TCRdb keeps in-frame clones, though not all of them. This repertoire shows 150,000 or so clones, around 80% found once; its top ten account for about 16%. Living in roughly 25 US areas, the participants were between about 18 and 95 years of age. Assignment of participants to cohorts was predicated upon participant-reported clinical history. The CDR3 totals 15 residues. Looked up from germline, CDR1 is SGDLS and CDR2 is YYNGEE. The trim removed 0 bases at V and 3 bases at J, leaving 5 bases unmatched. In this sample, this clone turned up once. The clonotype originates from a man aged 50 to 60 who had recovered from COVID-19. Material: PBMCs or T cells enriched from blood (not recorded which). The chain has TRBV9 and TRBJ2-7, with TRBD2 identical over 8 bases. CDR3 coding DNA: TGTGCCAGCAGCGTAGCAGCGGGGGTTAACTACGAGCAGTACTTC. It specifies CASSVAAGVNYEQYF.